These 9 T cell receptor beta chains were sequenced from one sample in a study of T cells after yellow fever vaccination. Via MiXCR, TCRdb re-called the 5' RACE reads, giving one row per CDR3 protein. The sample holds 250,000 to 300,000 distinct CDR3 sequences, roughly 5.2% seen once. The source material was CD4+ T cells sorted from PBMCs, sampled on the day of the yellow fever booster vaccination. The receptors here all came from a man younger than 35 who received the YFV17D yellow fever vaccine.

The table lists this clonotype with many counts. V gene TRBV7-8 combines with J gene TRBJ2-1, with a weak D call TRBD1 (6 bases). The CDR3 spans 14 residues. Between the trimmed V and J ends, which lost 5 bases and 8 bases, there was a span of 16 bases. The germline V gene encodes CDR1 SGHVS and CDR2 FQNEAQ. The CDR3 coding sequence is TGTGCCAGCAGCCGTAGGACAGTTCCCGATGAGCAGTTCTTC. Protein sequence: CASSRRTVPDEQFF.

Many counts were recorded for this clonotype. J is TRBJ2-6 and V is TRBV7-9; TRBD1 aligns across 10 bases. The CDR3 loop spans 19 amino acids. Per germline, CDR1 SEHNR and CDR2 FQNEAQ (reference sequence). The trim removed 2 bases at V and 0 bases at J, leaving 7 bases unmatched. CDR3 sequence reads: CASSLTLTGGNSGANVLTF. DNA of the CDR3: TGTGCCAGCAGCTTAACCCTGACAGGGGGCAACTCTGGGGCCAACGTCCTGACTTTC.

The V and J genes are TRBV12-5 and TRBJ2-3; TRBD2 matches at 7 bases. The CDR3 contains 16 residues. Germline CDR1 is LGHNT and CDR2 is FRNRAP. Trimming cost V 5 bases and J 0 bases; bases outside gene matches: 8. The CDR3 sequence: CASGQGLEYSTDTQYF. CDR3 DNA: TGTGCTAGTGGTCAAGGACTAGAGTATAGCACAGATACGCAGTATTTT.

This clonotype was counted ten times or more. CDR3 DNA: TGCAGTGCTAGCCGGTTCAGCGGGGGCGTAGCCAAAAACATTCAGTACTTC. Protein: CSASRFSGGVAKNIQYF. The rearrangement links TRBV20-1 to TRBJ2-4; 8 bases fit TRBD2. CDR1 DFQATT and CDR2 SNEGSKA come from the germline V gene (reference sequence). The CDR3 length is 17 residues. J gave up 0 bases and V 3 bases, and 10 bases lay outside the gene matches.

The V call is TRBV5-5, the J call TRBJ1-1; perhaps TRBD1 as D (5 bases). Trimming stripped 0 bases from V and 3 bases from J, with 9 bases between. Per the germline V gene, CDR1 is SGHKS and CDR2 is YYEKEE (reference sequence). The length of the CDR3 is 14 residues. The CDR3: CASSLEGPYTEAFF. The CDR3 bases are TGTGCCAGCAGCTTGGAGGGACCCTACACTGAAGCTTTCTTT. Using reference TRBV5-5 and TRBJ1-1 for the parts outside the CDR3, the full variable domain is DAGVTQSPTHLIKTRGQQVTLRCSPISGHKSVSWYQQVLGQGPQFIFQYYEKEERGRGNFPDRFSARQFPNYSSELNVNALLLGDSALYLCASSLEGPYTEAFFGQGTRLTVV.

This clonotype was picked up many times. The chain has TRBV10-3 and TRBJ2-5; 8 bases line up with TRBD2. Germline lookup yields CDR1 ENHRY and CDR2 SYGVKD. The CDR3 consists of 18 residues. Unmatched junction bases numbered 15, after V lost 2 bases and J lost 4 bases. The CDR3 loop is CAISEPPGFSGTRETQYF. CDR3 nucleotides: TGTGCCATCAGTGAGCCTCCGGGATTTAGCGGGACTAGAGAGACCCAGTACTTC.

CDR3 DNA: TGCGCCAGCAGCTTTCAGACAGGGGGCTTCGAGCAGTACTTC. This encodes CASSFQTGGFEQYF. The chain couples TRBV5-1 to TRBJ2-7, with 10 bases matching TRBD1. The V gene's germline CDR1 is SGHRS and CDR2 YFSETQ. After removal of 2 bases from V and 6 bases from J, the junction contained 5 bases not matched to a gene. The CDR3 runs 14 residues.

V gene TRBV7-2 combines with J gene TRBJ1-1; D remains unclear. The ends were cut back, 5 bases at V and 4 bases at J, with 17 bases in the middle. Germline CDR1 is SGHTA and CDR2 is FQGNSA. The CDR3 is 15 residues long. CDR3 in DNA: TGTGCCAGCAGCCCACGTGGACCATCGGGCACTGAAGCTTTCTTT. Amino acid sequence: CASSPRGPSGTEAFF.

V and J are TRBV7-2 and TRBJ2-7; TRBD2 agrees at 8 bases. Germline V lookup: CDR1 SGHTA, CDR2 FQGNSA. This CDR3 region has 16 residues. V was pared by 5 bases and J by 3 bases, with 12 bases of the junction left unmatched. The CDR3 DNA reads as TGTGCCAGCAGCACCATTTTTAGCGGGGCCAGCTACGAGCAGTACTTC. It specifies CASSTIFSGASYEQYF.